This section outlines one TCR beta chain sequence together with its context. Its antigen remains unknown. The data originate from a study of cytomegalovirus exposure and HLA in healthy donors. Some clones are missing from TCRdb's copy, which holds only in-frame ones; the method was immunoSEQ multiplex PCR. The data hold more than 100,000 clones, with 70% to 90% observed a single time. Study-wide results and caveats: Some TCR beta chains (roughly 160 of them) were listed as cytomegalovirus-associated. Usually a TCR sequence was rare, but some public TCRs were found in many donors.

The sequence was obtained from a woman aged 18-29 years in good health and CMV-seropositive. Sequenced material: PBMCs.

Here the CDR3 reads CASKDEPYEQYF. The CDR3 region has the DNA TGTGCCAGCAAAGATGAGCCCTACGAGCAGTACTTC. The rearrangement links TRBV6-6 to TRBJ2-7; D gene ambiguous. The length of the CDR3 is 12 residues. The germline CDR1 and CDR2 sequences are MNHNY and SVGAGI (reference sequence). Between the trimmed V and J ends, which lost 7 bases and 2 bases, there was a span of 9 bases.